The present entry profiles one T cell receptor (beta chain) with its context. Its antigen remains unknown. Time point of the sample: healthy volunteer bleed at 2 weeks. Extraction of total RNA was performed on unfractionated whole blood. These data are taken from a study of human T cells and chemical hapten exposure. Regarding the study as a whole: With DPC sensitization, TCRs exceeding 1 in 1000 frequency showed no change.

The ends lost 3 bases at V and 6 bases at J; junction bases unmatched: 3. CDR3 length equals 13 residues. The germline V gene encodes CDR1 DFQATT and CDR2 SNEGSKA (reference sequence). Unique molecular identifiers were attached to individual cDNA molecules within the library. As originally analysed: Per sample, the median was about 95,000 TCRs, with values from roughly 23,000 to 700,000. From the RACE reads, TCRdb called clonotypes with MiXCR, one entry per CDR3 protein. TCRdb, not the authors, supplied the V and J calls. The sample records about 130,000 distinct CDR3 sequences, about 9% being singletons.

The sequenced sample was whole blood. V gene TRBV20-1 combines with J gene TRBJ1-4; 8 bases map to TRBD1. The clonotype originates from a male donor in good health. Some clones in this sample may be carry-over from other donors' samples. Here the CDR3 reads CSASRGRDEKLFF. CDR3 sequence (DNA): TGCAGTGCTAGCAGGGGGCGGGATGAAAAACTGTTTTTT.